This TCR beta chain comes out of a study of regulatory T cells in long-lasting Graves disease. Looked up from germline, CDR1 is SGHTA and CDR2 is FQGNSA. The germline V and J ends were trimmed by 11 bases and 4 bases, with 21 bases remaining between them. The CDR3 totals 14 residues. Construction of TCR beta libraries relied on iRepertoire HTBI primers and on Arm-PCR targeting CDR3 regions. Each CDR3 protein is one row after TCRdb ran MiXCR on the multiplex PCR reads. This repertoire shows about 420,000 distinct CDR3 sequences, about 17% found once; its top ten account for about 25%. Stated time point: newly diagnosed GD, antithyroid drugs for less than 3 months. Scientists built the TCR library using RNA that was extracted from PBMCs. The same specimen was also included in a second study, on T cells in Graves' hyperthyroidism and ophthalmopathy.

The clonotype comes from a woman between 18 and 29 years old with Graves disease. This sequence joins TRBV7-2 and TRBJ2-7; no firm D call. The input for sequencing was peripheral blood mononuclear cells (PBMCs), taken at new diagnosis, from a patient treated with antithyroid drugs. CDR3 nucleotides: TGTGCCTTACGGCGTACAACAAAAAAATACGAGCAGTACTTC. The encoded protein is CALRRTTKKYEQYF.